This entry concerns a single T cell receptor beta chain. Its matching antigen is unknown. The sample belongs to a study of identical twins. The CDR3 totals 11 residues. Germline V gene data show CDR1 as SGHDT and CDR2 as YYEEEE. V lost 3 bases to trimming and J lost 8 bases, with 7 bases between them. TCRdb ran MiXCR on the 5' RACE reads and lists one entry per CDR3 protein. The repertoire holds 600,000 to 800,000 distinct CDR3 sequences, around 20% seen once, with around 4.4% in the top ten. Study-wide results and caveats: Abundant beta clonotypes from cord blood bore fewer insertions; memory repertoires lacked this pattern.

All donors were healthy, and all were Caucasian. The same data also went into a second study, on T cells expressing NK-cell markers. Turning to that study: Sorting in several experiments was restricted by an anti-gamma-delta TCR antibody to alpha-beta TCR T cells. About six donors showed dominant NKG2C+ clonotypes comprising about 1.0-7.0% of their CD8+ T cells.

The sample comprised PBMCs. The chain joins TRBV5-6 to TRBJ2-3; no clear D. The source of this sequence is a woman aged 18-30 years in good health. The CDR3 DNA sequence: TGTGCCAGCAGCTCGGAACTTACGCAGTATTTT. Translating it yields CASSSELTQYF.